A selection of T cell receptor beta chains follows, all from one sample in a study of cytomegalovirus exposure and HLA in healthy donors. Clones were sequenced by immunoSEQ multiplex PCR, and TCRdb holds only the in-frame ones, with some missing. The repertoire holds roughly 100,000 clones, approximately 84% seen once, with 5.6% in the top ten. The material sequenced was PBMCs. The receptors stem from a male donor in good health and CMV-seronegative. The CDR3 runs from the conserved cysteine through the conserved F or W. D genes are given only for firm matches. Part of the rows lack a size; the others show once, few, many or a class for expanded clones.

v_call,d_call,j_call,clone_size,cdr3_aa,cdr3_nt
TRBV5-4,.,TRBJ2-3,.,CASSSRDTTDTQYF,TGTGCCAGCAGCTCCAGGGACACGACAGATACGCAGTATTTT
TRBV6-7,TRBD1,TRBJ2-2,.,CASSLPCRDRGWLFF,TGTGCCAGCAGCTTACCTTGCCGGGACAGGGGATGGCTGTTTTTT
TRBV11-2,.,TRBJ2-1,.,CASSLNPQAEYNEQFF,TGTGCCAGCAGCTTAAATCCTCAAGCGGAGTACAATGAGCAGTTCTTC
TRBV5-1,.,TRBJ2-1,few,CASSLLEYNEQFF,TGCGCCAGCAGCCTTCTAGAGTACAATGAGCAGTTCTTC
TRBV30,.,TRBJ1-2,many,CAWSLRIYGYTF,TGTGCCTGGAGCCTGCGCATCTATGGCTACACCTTC
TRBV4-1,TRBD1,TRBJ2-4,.,CASSQDRTGEYNIQYF,TGCGCCAGCAGCCAAGACAGAACAGGGGAATACAACATTCAGTACTTC
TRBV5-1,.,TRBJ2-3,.,CASKPPRLGGTDTQYF,TGCGCCAGCAAACCTCCGCGGTTAGGGGGCACAGATACGCAGTATTTT
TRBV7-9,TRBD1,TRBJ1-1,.,CASSPGQGYTEAFF,TGTGCCAGCAGCCCCGGACAGGGGTACACTGAAGCTTTCTTT
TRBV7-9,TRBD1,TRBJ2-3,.,CASSPWTGAISTDTQYF,TGTGCCAGCAGCCCGTGGACAGGGGCGATAAGCACAGATACGCAGTATTTT
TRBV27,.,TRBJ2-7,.,CASSSLGWEQYF,TGTGCCAGCAGTTCCCTCGGGTGGGAGCAGTACTTC
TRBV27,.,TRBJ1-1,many,CASTPSGGTEAFF,TGTGCCAGCACCCCGTCGGGGGGCACTGAAGCTTTCTTT
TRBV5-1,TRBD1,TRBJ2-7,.,CASRRTGDEQYF,TGCGCCAGCAGACGGACAGGGGACGAGCAGTACTTC
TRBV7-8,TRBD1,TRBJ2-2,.,CASRIDRGNTGELFF,TGTGCCAGCAGGATAGACAGGGGGAACACCGGGGAGCTGTTTTTT
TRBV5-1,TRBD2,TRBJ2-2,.,CASSRTSGRDDFGGELFF,TGCGCCAGCAGTCGGACTAGCGGGAGGGACGACTTCGGCGGGGAGCTGTTTTTT
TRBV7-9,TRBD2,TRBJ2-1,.,CASSLPGTSGKNEQFF,TGTGCCAGCAGCTTACCCGGGACTAGCGGGAAGAATGAGCAGTTCTTC
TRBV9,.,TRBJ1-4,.,CASSGGLSMSNEKLFF,TGTGCCAGCAGCGGGGGCCTGAGCATGTCTAATGAAAAACTGTTTTTT
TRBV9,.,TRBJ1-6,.,CASSQRTSRGSPLHF,TGTGCCAGCAGCCAAAGGACCTCACGGGGTTCACCCCTCCACTTT
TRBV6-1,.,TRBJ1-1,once,CASSDLGLKWNTEAFF,TGTGCCAGCAGTGACCTAGGACTGAAATGGAACACTGAAGCTTTCTTT
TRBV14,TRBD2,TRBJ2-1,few,CASSQASWTSGTEYNEQFF,TGTGCCAGCAGCCAAGCATCTTGGACTAGCGGTACTGAATACAATGAGCAGTTCTTC
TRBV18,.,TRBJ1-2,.,CASSPTAANYGYTF,TGTGCCAGCTCACCAACCGCAGCTAACTATGGCTACACCTTC
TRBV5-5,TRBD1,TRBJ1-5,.,CASSLGTGGQPQHF,TGTGCCAGCAGCTTGGGGACAGGGGGTCAGCCCCAGCATTTT
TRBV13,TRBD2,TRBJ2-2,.,CASSPRGTSGSTGELFF,TGTGCCAGCAGCCCCCGGGGGACTAGCGGGAGCACCGGGGAGCTGTTTTTT
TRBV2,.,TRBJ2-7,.,CASSEIGRLAYEQYF,TGTGCCAGCAGTGAAATAGGCAGACTAGCCTACGAGCAGTACTTC
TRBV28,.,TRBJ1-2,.,CASSLRGGYTF,TGTGCCAGCAGCCTGAGGGGGGGCTACACCTTC
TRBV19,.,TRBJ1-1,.,CASSKSFRDKNTEAFF,TGTGCCAGTAGTAAGAGCTTCCGGGACAAGAACACTGAAGCTTTCTTT
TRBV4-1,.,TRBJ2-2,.,CASSQPRRGGELFF,TGCGCCAGCAGCCAACCCCGGCGGGGCGGGGAGCTGTTTTTT
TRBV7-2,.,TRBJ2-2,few,CASSYQTGNTGELFF,TGTGCCAGCAGCTACCAGACAGGGAACACCGGGGAGCTGTTTTTT
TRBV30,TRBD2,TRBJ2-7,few,CAWNYGGRGLEQYF,TGTGCCTGGAATTACGGCGGGAGGGGTCTCGAGCAGTACTTC